The T cell receptor beta chain described here comes from a study of CXCR3 chemokines and chemotherapy response in bladder cancer. V shed 2 bases and J shed 0 bases, with 4 bases lying between them. The CDR3 spans 13 residues. TCRdb passed the PCR reads through MiXCR, listing each CDR3 protein once. Among fewer than 3,500 distinct CDR3 sequences listed, 20% to 30% were seen once. This clonotype was seen repeatedly, ten times or more. The sequence was collected from a human donor with bladder cancer that did not respond to neoadjuvant chemotherapy. J is TRBJ1-1 and V is TRBV12-3 or TRBV12-4; D call uncertain. The sample here was taken from a patient whose treatment included neoadjuvant chemotherapy. The CDR3 loop is CASSLWMNTEAFF. The CDR3, as DNA: TGTGCCAGCAGTTTATGGATGAACACTGAAGCTTTCTTT.